This T cell receptor (beta chain) was sequenced in a study of cytomegalovirus exposure and HLA in healthy donors. The study's findings and limits: The authors assumed roughly uniform sequencing depth across donors for presence/absence analyses. There was a cluster of highly shared sequence variants that was likely a sequencing artifact. In vitro assays verified that three CMV-associated chains recognized CMV antigens specifically.

The PCR contained 60 Vbeta and 13 Jbeta primers. Here immunoSEQ multiplex PCR was the method, and the copy in TCRdb shows in-frame clones only, minus some. This sample has around 180,000 clones, with just under 80% found just once. CDR1 and CDR2 from the germline V gene are SEHNR and FQNEAQ (reference sequence). The germline V and J ends were trimmed by 6 bases and 2 bases, with 13 bases remaining between them. The CDR3 runs 14 residues. Comment on this clone: The antigen is unknown.

The clonotype originates from a woman between 50 and 59 years old in good health and CMV-seropositive. V and J are TRBV7-9 and TRBJ2-5; weak D call: TRBD1 (6 bases). Sequenced sample: PBMCs. The CDR3 DNA follows: TGTGCCAGCAGTTTTCAGCAGGGGCAAGAGACCCAGTACTTC. Amino acid sequence: CASSFQQGQETQYF.